Listed below are T cell receptor beta chains from one sample, sequenced in a study of CD8 T cells in ankylosing spondylitis. From the 5' RACE reads, TCRdb called clonotypes with MiXCR, one entry per CDR3 protein. There are 36,000 or so distinct CDR3 sequences in the sample; around 15% occur only once, and around 33% lies in the top ten. The sample consisted of synovial fluid, either unsorted or a sorted T cell fraction (not recorded which). The receptors here all came from a male donor with ankylosing spondylitis. CDR3s include the opening cysteine and the closing phenylalanine or tryptophan.

>TRBJ2-5|TRBV11-2
CASSFPAGGPQETQYF
>TRBJ1-4|TRBV13
CASSLGRRGEKLFF
>TRBJ2-7|TRBV24-1
CATSAGGYEQYF
>TRBJ2-3|TRBV7-7
CASSSGLAGSTDTQYF
>TRBJ1-1|TRBV6-1
CASTWGQTNTEAFF
>TRBJ2-1|TRBV5-1
CASRSPGDEQFF
>TRBJ1-5|TRBV2
CASNPGQGPSNQPQHF
>TRBJ1-1|TRBV20-1
CSASIGAAGGAFF
>TRBJ2-7|TRBV10-3
CATQTGPYEQYF
>TRBJ2-7|TRBV7-9
CASSLVAYEQYF
>TRBJ2-7|TRBV6-1
CASRVRGLGPEQYF
>TRBJ2-5|TRBV7-9
CASSDSSVETQYF